The 26 T cell receptor beta chains in this list originate from one sample, sequenced in a study of blood T cell repertoires in COVID-19. Assay: immunoSEQ multiplex PCR; the TCRdb copy retains only in-frame clones and omits some. Of tens of thousands of clones in the sample, 86% are singletons; the top ten hold more than 25%. The specimen was peripheral blood. These TCRs come from a human donor with active COVID-19. The donor label of this sample is uncertain.

V and J are TRBV23-1 and TRBJ2-5; D is ambiguous. TRBV23-1 is sorted into the ORF group, with uncertain function. The germline V and J ends were trimmed by 2 bases and 4 bases, with 20 bases remaining between them. There are 17 residues in the CDR3. In DNA, the CDR3 is TGCGCCAGCAGTCAAACCGACTTTCCGCCACGAAGAGAGACCCAGTACTTC. Protein: CASSQTDFPPRRETQYF.

The chain carries TRBV7-3 and TRBJ2-3, with TRBD2 matching 16 bases. With V trimmed by 2 bases and J by 1 base, 6 bases remained unmatched. The germline V gene encodes CDR1 SGHTA and CDR2 FQGTGA. The CDR3 has 19 amino acids. The CDR3 nucleotides are TGTGCCAGCAGCTTACAAGGGACTAGCGGGAGGGGCCGCACAGATACGCAGTATTTT. It translates to CASSLQGTSGRGRTDTQYF.

CDR3 sequence: CASSARLAGPQETQYF. The CDR3 DNA reads TGCGCCAGCAGCGCCCGGCTAGCGGGGCCCCAAGAGACCCAGTACTTC. V and J are TRBV5-1 and TRBJ2-5, with 9 positions matching TRBD2. Germline lookup yields CDR1 SGHRS and CDR2 YFSETQ. The CDR3 is 16 residues long. Trimming at V came to 4 bases and at J to 1 base, leaving 8 bases not matched to a gene.

This clone has just one count. The junction differs from germline at one of its ends, possibly a read error. The V gene is TRBV3-1 (or the pseudogene TRBV3-2), the J gene TRBJ2-7; TRBD2 matches 8 bases. The CDR3 covers 11 residues. The germline V gene encodes CDR1 LGHDT and CDR2 YNNKEL (reference sequence). CDR3 bases: TGTGCCAGCAGCCAAGGGGGACTAGGGCACTTC. It is translated as CASSQGGLGHF.

This chain joins TRBV9 and TRBJ2-1, with 8 positions matching TRBD2. CDR1 SGDLS and CDR2 YYNGEE come from the germline V gene. V was pared by 4 bases and J by 8 bases, with 14 bases of the junction left unmatched. The CDR3 runs to 16 residues. The CDR3 bases are TGTGCCAGCAGCCCCCTTTCGGGGGGGCCGGTAGATGAGCAGTTCTTC. Protein: CASSPLSGGPVDEQFF. The entire variable domain, with the rest obtained from reference TRBV9 and TRBJ2-1, is as follows: DSGVTQTPKHLITATGQRVTLRCSPRSGDLSVYWYQQSLDQGLQFLIQYYNGEERAKGNILERFSAQQFPDLHSELNLSSLELGDSALYFCASSPLSGGPVDEQFFGPGTRLTVL.

The chain links TRBV10-2 to TRBJ2-3; the match to TRBD2 covers 14 bases. The V gene's germline CDR1 is WSHSY and CDR2 SAAADI. V was clipped by 7 bases and J by 2 bases; unmatched bases: 5. The CDR3 is 16 amino acids. The chain's CDR3 is CASKRTSGGSTDTQYF. CDR3 bases: TGCGCCAGCAAGAGGACTAGCGGGGGGTCCACAGATACGCAGTATTTT.

The chain's CDR3 is CASSLSGGRETQYF. The DNA for the CDR3 is TGTGCCAGCAGTCTAAGCGGGGGGCGAGAGACCCAGTACTTC. The chain couples TRBV2 to TRBJ2-5, with TRBD2 matching 9 bases. After removal of 5 bases from V and 4 bases from J, the junction contained 5 bases not matched to a gene. The CDR3 has 14 residues. Germline V gene data show CDR1 as SNHLY and CDR2 as FYNNEI.

This clone was detected once. The rearrangement links TRBV6-5 to TRBJ2-5; 8 positions agree with TRBD2. Germline CDR1 MNHEY, CDR2 SVGAGI. The length of the CDR3 is 15 residues. Germline trimming cut 6 bases from V and 5 bases from J; bases unmatched to any gene: 11. CDR3: CASRDRSGVRETQYF. For the CDR3, the DNA is TGTGCCAGCAGGGACCGTAGCGGGGTGCGGGAGACCCAGTACTTC.

The chain is built from TRBV3-1 (or the pseudogene TRBV3-2) and TRBJ2-2; 9 nucleotides agree with TRBD1. Germline values: CDR1 LGHDT, CDR2 YNNKEL (reference sequence). With V trimmed by 0 bases and J by 6 bases, 8 bases remained unmatched. The length of the CDR3 is 17 residues. The DNA for the CDR3 is TGTGCCAGCAGCCAAGATGTAAGGACAGGGGTACCCGGGGAGCTGTTTTTT. Its translation: CASSQDVRTGVPGELFF.

Points on this clone: This sample includes further DNA sequences coding for the same CDR3. The chain uses TRBV5-1 and TRBJ1-1, with 8 bases lining up with TRBD1. The junction had 5 bases not matched to a gene; V was cut back by 0 bases and J by 4 bases. Germline loops: CDR1 SGHRS, CDR2 YFSETQ. This CDR3 has 15 residues. CDR3 sequence reads: CASSLGQGQGTEAFF. The CDR3 region has the DNA TGCGCCAGCAGCTTGGGACAGGGGCAAGGCACTGAAGCTTTCTTT.

The V and J genes are TRBV7-9 and TRBJ2-3; 8 bases fit TRBD2. The CDR3 runs 18 residues. CDR1 is SEHNR, CDR2 FQNEAQ, per germline (reference sequence). Losses at the gene ends were 4 bases for V and 1 base for J; bases not matched to a gene: 13. The chain's CDR3 is CASSSIIGVAGRTDTQYF. CDR3 bases: TGTGCCAGCAGCTCTATTATTGGGGTAGCGGGGCGCACAGATACGCAGTATTTT.

This clone was seen a handful of times. The chain carries TRBV19 and TRBJ2-7; TRBD1 matches 8 bases. In germline, CDR1 is LNHDA, CDR2 SQIVND (reference sequence). This CDR3 contains 13 residues. The V segment lost 6 bases and the J segment 6 bases; nucleotides outside the gene matches: 7. CDR3 in DNA: TGTGCCAGTAGGGGGGACAGGAGGGGCGAGCAGTACTTC. Its protein product is CASRGDRRGEQYF.

By sample share, this clone is medium-sized. This sequence joins TRBV18 and TRBJ2-1; 7 positions match TRBD2. The CDR3 has 15 residues. Germline V gene sequence: CDR1 KGHSH, CDR2 LQKENI. V gave up 2 bases and J gave up 0 bases; unmatched junction bases: 1. This CDR3 is CASSPGTNSYNEQFF. The CDR3 DNA sequence: TGTGCCAGCTCACCAGGGACTAACTCCTACAATGAGCAGTTCTTC.

The rearrangement links TRBV11-2 to TRBJ1-5; tentative D call: TRBD1 (5 bases). CDR3 size: 14 residues. V shed 3 bases and J shed 3 bases, with 9 bases lying between them. Germline values: CDR1 SGHAT, CDR2 FQNNGV. Here the CDR3 reads CASSLVGANQPQHF. In DNA, the CDR3 is TGTGCCAGCAGCTTGGTAGGGGCCAATCAGCCCCAGCATTTT.

V and J are TRBV29-1 and TRBJ1-1; possibly TRBD1 for D (6 bases). The CDR3 spans 12 residues. Trimming took 3 bases from V and 4 from J, leaving 9 bases between them. Germline lookup yields CDR1 SQVTM and CDR2 ANQGSEA. CDR3 nucleotide sequence: TGCAGCGTTGAGGGAGGGGGCACTGAAGCTTTCTTT. Residues: CSVEGGGTEAFF.

The gene calls are TRBV4-2 and TRBJ2-4; TRBD2 matches at 11 bases. The ends lost 2 bases at V and 7 bases at J; junction bases unmatched: 10. The CDR3 totals 17 residues. The germline V gene has CDR1 LGHNA and CDR2 YNFKEQ. CDR3 protein: CASSQSLSGGAFNIQYF. DNA of the CDR3: TGTGCCAGCAGCCAATCTCTTAGCGGGGGGGCTTTCAACATTCAGTACTTC.

V gene TRBV6-1 combines with J gene TRBJ1-5; unclear D gene. The CDR3 contains 14 residues. Trimming shortened V by 1 base and J by 3 bases, and 7 bases separated the two germline ends. The germline gives CDR1 MNHNS, CDR2 SASEGT. CDR3 DNA sequence: TGTGCCAGCAGTGAAGGGCAGATCAATCAGCCCCAGCATTTT. Translating gives CASSEGQINQPQHF.

The V call is TRBV4-1, the J call TRBJ1-4; TRBD1 might be the D (6 bases). Germline CDR1 and CDR2: MGHRA and YSYEKL. The CDR3 has 19 amino acids. Trimming cost V 0 bases and J 6 bases, with 23 bases left between them. CDR3 nucleotides: TGCGCCAGCAGCCAAGATCGCGGGGGCACTTGGGGGGCGGATGAAAAACTGTTTTTT. This sequence encodes CASSQDRGGTWGADEKLFF.

Comments on this clone: An end of the junction differs from the germline gene, which may be a read error. This chain connects TRBV7-7 to TRBJ2-1; 11 bases line up with TRBD2. The CDR3 covers 15 residues. CDR1 is SSHAT and CDR2 is FNYEAQ in the germline V gene (reference sequence). The CDR3 loop is CASSLAGGGHNEQFF. CDR3 in DNA: TGTGCTAGCAGCTTAGCGGGAGGGGGGCACAATGAGCAGTTCTTC.

V usage is TRBV29-1 and J usage is TRBJ2-5, with D possibly being TRBD1 (6 bases). The length of the CDR3 is 13 residues. The germline gives CDR1 SQVTM, CDR2 ANQGSEA. Trimming removed 3 bases from V and 4 bases from J, with 12 bases in between. The CDR3: CSVDWTAAETQYF. The DNA for the CDR3 is TGCAGCGTTGACTGGACAGCGGCAGAGACCCAGTACTTC. Variable domain in full (rest from reference TRBV29-1 and TRBJ2-5): SAVISQKPSRDICQRGTSLTIQCQVDSQVTMMFWYRQQPGQSLTLIATANQGSEATYESGFVIDKFPISRPNLTFSTLTVSNMSPEDSSIYLCSVDWTAAETQYFGPGTRLLVL.

The genes are TRBV7-9 and TRBJ1-5, with D possibly being TRBD1 (5 bases). Germline CDR1 reads SEHNR; CDR2 reads FQNEAQ (reference sequence). Trimming took 0 bases from V and 7 from J, leaving 7 bases between them. The length of the CDR3 is 13 residues. CDR3 in DNA: TGTGCCAGCAGCTTAGCGCAGGGCCAGCCCCAGCATTTT. Amino acids: CASSLAQGQPQHF. The full variable domain, with the rest looked up from reference TRBV7-9 and TRBJ1-5, is DTGVSQNPRHKITKRGQNVTFRCDPISEHNRLYWYRQTLGQGPEFLTYFQNEAQLEKSRLLSDRFSAERPKGSFSTLEIQRTEQGDSAMYLCASSLAQGQPQHFGDGTRLSIL.

The rearrangement links TRBV13 to TRBJ2-6, with 9 bases fitting TRBD1. Germline lookup yields CDR1 PRHDT and CDR2 FYEKMQ (reference sequence). J lost 0 bases, V lost 5 bases, and 8 bases had no gene match. There are 18 residues in the CDR3. This CDR3 is CASSQSGTGNSGANVLTF. CDR3 in DNA: TGTGCCAGCAGCCAATCCGGGACAGGGAACTCTGGGGCCAACGTCCTGACTTTC. Looking up the rest from reference TRBV13 and TRBJ2-6 gives the full variable domain: AAGVIQSPRHLIKEKRETATLKCYPIPRHDTVYWYQQGPGQDPQFLISFYEKMQSDKGSIPDRFSAQQFSDYHSELNMSSLELGDSALYFCASSQSGTGNSGANVLTFGAGSRLTVL.

The chain carries TRBV5-6 and TRBJ2-1, with a weak D call TRBD1 (6 bases). The CDR3 spans 16 residues. Germline values: CDR1 SGHDT, CDR2 YYEEEE. V was pared by 4 bases and J by 0 bases, with 14 bases between. Here the CDR3 DNA reads TGTGCCAGCAGCCCGCGGACAGCCGGCTCCTACAATGAGCAGTTCTTC. Translated: CASSPRTAGSYNEQFF.

The V gene is TRBV21-1, the J gene TRBJ1-6. TRBV21-1 is a pseudogene locus. This CDR3 has 20 amino acids. Here the CDR3 reads CASSDNLNWGGRGSGSPLHF. The CDR3 DNA follows: TGTGCCAGCAGCGATAATTTAAATTGGGGGGGCCGGGGCTCGGGTTCACCCCTCCACTTT.

This clone was counted a single time. This chain connects TRBV25-1 to TRBJ1-4; tentative D call: TRBD1 (6 bases). The CDR3 consists of 15 residues. V was trimmed by 7 bases and J by 8 bases, leaving 20 bases between them. Germline CDR1 MGHDK, CDR2 SYGVNS. CDR3 in DNA: TGTGCCAGCACCCCCCCCGGGCAGGGGTACGAAAAACTGTTTTTT. Protein: CASTPPGQGYEKLFF.

V and J are TRBV7-9 and TRBJ1-4; D is uncertain. Germline-derived CDR1 and CDR2 are SEHNR and FQNEAQ (reference sequence). CDR3 size: 13 residues. V lost 5 bases to trimming and J lost 8 bases, with 12 bases between them. The DNA for the CDR3 is TGTGCCAGCAGCCCCGGAGTGAGAGAAAAACTGTTTTTT. It is translated as CASSPGVREKLFF.